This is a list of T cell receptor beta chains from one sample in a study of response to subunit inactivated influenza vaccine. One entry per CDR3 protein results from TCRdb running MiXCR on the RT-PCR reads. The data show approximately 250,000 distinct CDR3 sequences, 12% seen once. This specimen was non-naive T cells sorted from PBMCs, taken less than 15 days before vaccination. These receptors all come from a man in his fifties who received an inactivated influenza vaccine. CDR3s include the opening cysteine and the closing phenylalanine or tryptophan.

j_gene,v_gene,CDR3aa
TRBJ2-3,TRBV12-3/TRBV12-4,CASSLNSVGTDTQYF
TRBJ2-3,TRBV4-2,CASSQEGREADTQYF
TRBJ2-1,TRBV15,CATSRDLGRNEQFF
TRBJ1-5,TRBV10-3,CATTDRANNQPQHF
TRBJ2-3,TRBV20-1,CSARAPSGRHTDTQYF
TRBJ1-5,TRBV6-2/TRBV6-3,CASSYGGPNQPQHF
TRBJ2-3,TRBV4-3,CASSQERGRAQYF
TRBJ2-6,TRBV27,CASSRRGTASGANVLTF
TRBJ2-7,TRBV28,CASHSPGRTYEQYF
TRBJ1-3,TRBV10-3,CAISDRVPSGHLPSGNTIYF
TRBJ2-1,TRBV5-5,CASSLSYGRGPGRNEQFF
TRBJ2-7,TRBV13,CASSRSLAYEQYF
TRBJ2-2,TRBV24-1,CATSDLTSGSLTRGELFF
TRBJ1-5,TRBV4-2,CASSPGGTEDQPQHF
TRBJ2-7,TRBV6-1,CASTGGFGSYEQYF
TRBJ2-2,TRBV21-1,CASKGRFDQTTGELFF
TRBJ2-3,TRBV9,CASSVRGSKSDTQYF
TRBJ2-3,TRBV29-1,CSVPIGAGVTDTQYF
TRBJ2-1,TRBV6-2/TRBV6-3,CASRDGQGYNEQFF
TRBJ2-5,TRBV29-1,CSVLRGGQSQETQYF
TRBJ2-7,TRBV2,CASSEHRYEQYF
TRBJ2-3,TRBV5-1,CASSIGVGDTQYF
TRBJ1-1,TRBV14,CASSRLDRDTEAFF
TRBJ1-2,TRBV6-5,CASRYPAGGGYTF
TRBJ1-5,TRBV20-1,CSAQTYSNQPQHF
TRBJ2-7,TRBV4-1,CASSQAPTSGSFTYEQYF
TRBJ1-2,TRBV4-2,CASSQTLGQGDYGYTF
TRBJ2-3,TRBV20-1,CSASRSPLSTDTQYF
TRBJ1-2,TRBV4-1,CASSQGGGGSGGYTF
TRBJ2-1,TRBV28,CASSFAGTRNEQFF
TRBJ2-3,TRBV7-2,CASRKGLAGGDTQYF
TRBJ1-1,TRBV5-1,CASSRSGTVNTEAFF
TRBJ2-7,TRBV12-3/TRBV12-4,CASSLASGLGVVEQYF
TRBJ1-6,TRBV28,CAGRGLGNSPLHF
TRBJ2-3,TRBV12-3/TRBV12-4,CASTGDATDTQYF
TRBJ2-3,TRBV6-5,CASSSAASGGTDTQYF
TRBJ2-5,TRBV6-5,CASSYLWGKETQYF
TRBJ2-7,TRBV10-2,CASSGQFEQYF
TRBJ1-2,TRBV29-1,CSVGQGQDYGYTF
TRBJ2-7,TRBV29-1,CSVEWGQVPYEQYF
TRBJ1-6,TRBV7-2,CASSFVGRSSPLHF
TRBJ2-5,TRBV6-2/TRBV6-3,CASSWAGVGETQYF
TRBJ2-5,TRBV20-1,CSARSPVGETQYF
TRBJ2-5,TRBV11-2,CASSLSKTQYF
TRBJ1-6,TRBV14,CASSRTGGHYNSPLHF
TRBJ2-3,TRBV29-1,CSVMSGTSGRATDTQYF
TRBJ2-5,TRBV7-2,CASSLDRGRQETQYF
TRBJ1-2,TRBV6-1,CASREKRTERLYGYTF
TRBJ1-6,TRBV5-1,CASSLAPRIESTYNSPLHF
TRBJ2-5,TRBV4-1,CASSQVWTRPYKTQYF
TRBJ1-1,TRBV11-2,CASSLEGVGTEAFF
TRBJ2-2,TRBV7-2,CASSPPYPERMELFF
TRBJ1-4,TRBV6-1,CASSPQTGANEKLFF
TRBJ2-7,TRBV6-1,CASMGWGVYEQYF
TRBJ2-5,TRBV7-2,CASSLAHGGSLYQETQYF